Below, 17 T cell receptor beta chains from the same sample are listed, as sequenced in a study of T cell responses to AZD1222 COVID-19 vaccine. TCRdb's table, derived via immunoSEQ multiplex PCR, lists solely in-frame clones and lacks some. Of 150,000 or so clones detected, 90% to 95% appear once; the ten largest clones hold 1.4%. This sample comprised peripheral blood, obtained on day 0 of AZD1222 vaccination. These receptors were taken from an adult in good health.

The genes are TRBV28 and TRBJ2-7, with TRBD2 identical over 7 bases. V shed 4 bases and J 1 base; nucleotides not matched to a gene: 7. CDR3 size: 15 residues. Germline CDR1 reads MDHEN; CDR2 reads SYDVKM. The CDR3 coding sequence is TGTGCCAGCAGTTCTGGCGGGAGTATATCCTACGAGCAGTACTTC. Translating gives CASSSGGSISYEQYF.

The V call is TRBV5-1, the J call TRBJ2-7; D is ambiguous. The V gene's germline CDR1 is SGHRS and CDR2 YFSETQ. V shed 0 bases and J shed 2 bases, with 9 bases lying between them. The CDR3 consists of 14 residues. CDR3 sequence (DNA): TGCGCCAGCAGCTTGGTAGGGTCTCCCTACGAGCAGTACTTC. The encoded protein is CASSLVGSPYEQYF.

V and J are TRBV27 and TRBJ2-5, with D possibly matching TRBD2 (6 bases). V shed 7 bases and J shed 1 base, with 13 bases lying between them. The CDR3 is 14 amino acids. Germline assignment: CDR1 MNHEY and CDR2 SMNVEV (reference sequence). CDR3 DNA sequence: TGTGCCAGCACCTCCTTGGGGGGCCAAGAGACCCAGTACTTC. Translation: CASTSLGGQETQYF.

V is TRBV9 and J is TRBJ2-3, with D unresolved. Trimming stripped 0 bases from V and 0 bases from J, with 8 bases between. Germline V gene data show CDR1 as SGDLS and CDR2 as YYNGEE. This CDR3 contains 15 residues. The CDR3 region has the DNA TGTGCCAGCAGCGTAGTGGCAGCTAGCACAGATACGCAGTATTTT. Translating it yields CASSVVAASTDTQYF.

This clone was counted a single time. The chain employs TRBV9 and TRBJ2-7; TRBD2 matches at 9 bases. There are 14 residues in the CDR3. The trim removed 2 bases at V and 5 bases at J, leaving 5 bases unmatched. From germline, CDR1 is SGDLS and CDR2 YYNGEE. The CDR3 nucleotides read TGTGCCAGCAGCGTGGCTAGCGGGGCTCACGAGCAGTACTTC. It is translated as CASSVASGAHEQYF.

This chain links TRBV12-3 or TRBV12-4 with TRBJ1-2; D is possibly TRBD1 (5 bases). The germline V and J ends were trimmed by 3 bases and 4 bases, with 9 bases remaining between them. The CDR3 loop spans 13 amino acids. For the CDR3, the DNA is TGTGCCAGCAGTTTTTCAGGGCTCTATGGCTACACCTTC. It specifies CASSFSGLYGYTF.

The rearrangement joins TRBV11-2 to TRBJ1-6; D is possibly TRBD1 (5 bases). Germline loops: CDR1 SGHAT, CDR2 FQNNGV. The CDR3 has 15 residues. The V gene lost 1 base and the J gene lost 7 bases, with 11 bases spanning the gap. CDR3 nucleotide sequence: TGTGCCAGCAGCTTAGTACCGGGGCCCAATTCACCCCTCCACTTT. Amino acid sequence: CASSLVPGPNSPLHF. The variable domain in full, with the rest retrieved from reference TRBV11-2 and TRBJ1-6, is EAGVAQSPRYKIIEKRQSVAFWCNPISGHATLYWYQQILGQGPKLLIQFQNNGVVDDSQLPKDRFSAERLKGVDSTLKIQPAKLEDSAVYLCASSLVPGPNSPLHFGNGTRLTVT.

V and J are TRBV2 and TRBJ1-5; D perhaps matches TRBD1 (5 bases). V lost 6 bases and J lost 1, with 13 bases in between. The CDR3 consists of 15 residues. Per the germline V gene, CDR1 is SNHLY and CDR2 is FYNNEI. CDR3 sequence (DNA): TGTGCCAGCAGCCGGGGGACCGCAAGCAATCAGCCCCAGCATTTT. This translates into CASSRGTASNQPQHF.

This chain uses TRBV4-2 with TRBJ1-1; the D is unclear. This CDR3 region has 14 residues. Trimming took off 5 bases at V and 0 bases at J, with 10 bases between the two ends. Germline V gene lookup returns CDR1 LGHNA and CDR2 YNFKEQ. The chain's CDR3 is CASSGDTMNTEAFF. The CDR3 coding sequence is TGTGCCAGCAGCGGAGACACTATGAACACTGAAGCTTTCTTT.

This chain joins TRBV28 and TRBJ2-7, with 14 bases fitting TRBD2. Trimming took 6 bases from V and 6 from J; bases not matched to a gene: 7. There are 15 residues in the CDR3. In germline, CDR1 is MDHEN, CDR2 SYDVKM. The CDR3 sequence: CASRAGTSGRGEQYF. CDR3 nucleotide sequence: TGTGCCAGCAGAGCCGGGACTAGCGGGAGAGGCGAGCAGTACTTC.

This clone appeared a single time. The CDR3 here is CATSRYTGAEPLHF. The CDR3, as DNA: TGTGCCACCAGCAGATACACCGGGGCAGAGCCCCTCCACTTT. This chain connects TRBV15 to TRBJ1-6, with D perhaps TRBD1 (5 bases). Trimming removed 2 bases from V and 13 bases from J, with 15 bases in between. CDR1 is LNHNV and CDR2 is YYDKDF in the germline V gene (reference sequence). The CDR3 has 14 residues.

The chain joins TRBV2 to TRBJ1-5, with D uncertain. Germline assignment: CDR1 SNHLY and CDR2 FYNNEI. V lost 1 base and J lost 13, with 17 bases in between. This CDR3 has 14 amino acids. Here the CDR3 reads CASSEEERAVVQHF. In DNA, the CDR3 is TGTGCCAGCAGTGAAGAGGAGAGGGCTGTTGTACAGCATTTT.

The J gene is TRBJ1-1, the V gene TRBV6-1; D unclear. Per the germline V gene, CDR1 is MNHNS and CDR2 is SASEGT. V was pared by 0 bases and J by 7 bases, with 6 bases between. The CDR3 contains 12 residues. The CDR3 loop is CASSEAAYEAFF. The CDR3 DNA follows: TGTGCCAGCAGTGAAGCGGCCTATGAAGCTTTCTTT.

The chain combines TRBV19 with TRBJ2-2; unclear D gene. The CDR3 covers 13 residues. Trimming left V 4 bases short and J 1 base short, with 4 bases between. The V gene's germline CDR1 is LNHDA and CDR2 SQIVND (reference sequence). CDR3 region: CASSNLNTGELFF. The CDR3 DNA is TGTGCCAGTAGTAACCTGAACACCGGGGAGCTGTTTTTT. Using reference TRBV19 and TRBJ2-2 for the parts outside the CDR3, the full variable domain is DGGITQSPKYLFRKEGQNVTLSCEQNLNHDAMYWYRQDPGQGLRLIYYSQIVNDFQKGDIAEGYSVSREKKESFPLTVTSAQKNPTAFYLCASSNLNTGELFFGEGSRLTVL.

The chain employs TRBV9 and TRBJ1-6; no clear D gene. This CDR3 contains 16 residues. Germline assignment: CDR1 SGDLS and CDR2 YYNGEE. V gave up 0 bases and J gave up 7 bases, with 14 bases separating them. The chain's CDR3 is CASSVAGGMGNSPLHF. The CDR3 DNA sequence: TGTGCCAGCAGCGTAGCAGGAGGGATGGGAAATTCACCCCTCCACTTT.

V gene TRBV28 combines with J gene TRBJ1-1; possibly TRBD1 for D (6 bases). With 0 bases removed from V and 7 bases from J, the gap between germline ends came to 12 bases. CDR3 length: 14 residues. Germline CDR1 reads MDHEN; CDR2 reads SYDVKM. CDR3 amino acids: CASSLWGHTYEAFF. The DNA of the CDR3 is TGTGCCAGCAGTTTATGGGGACACACCTATGAAGCTTTCTTT. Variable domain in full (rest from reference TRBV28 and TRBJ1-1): DVKVTQSSRYLVKRTGEKVFLECVQDMDHENMFWYRQDPGLGLRLIYFSYDVKMKEKGDIPEGYSVSREKKERFSLILESASTNQTSMYLCASSLWGHTYEAFFGQGTRLTVV.

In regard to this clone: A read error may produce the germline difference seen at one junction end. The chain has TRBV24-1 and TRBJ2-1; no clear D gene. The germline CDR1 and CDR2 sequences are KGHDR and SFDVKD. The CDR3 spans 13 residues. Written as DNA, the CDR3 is TGTGCCACCAGTGATTTGCTGTACAATGGGCAGTTCTTC. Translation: CATSDLLYNGQFF.